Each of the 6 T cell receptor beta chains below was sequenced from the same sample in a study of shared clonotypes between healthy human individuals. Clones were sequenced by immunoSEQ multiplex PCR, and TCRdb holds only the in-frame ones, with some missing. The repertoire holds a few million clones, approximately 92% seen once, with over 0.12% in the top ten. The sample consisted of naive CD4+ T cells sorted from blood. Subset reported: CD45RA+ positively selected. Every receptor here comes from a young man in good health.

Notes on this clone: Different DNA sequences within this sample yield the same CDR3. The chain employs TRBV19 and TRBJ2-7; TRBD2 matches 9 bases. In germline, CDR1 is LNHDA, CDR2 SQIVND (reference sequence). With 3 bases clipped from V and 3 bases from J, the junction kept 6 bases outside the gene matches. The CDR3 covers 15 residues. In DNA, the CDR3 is TGTGCCAGTAGTATTGTTGGTAGCGGGAGCTACGAGCAGTACTTC. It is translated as CASSIVGSGSYEQYF.

For the CDR3, the DNA is TGTGCCAGCAGAGCCGGGACAGGGTATGATGGCTACACCTTC. Residues: CASRAGTGYDGYTF. The chain carries TRBV6-1 and TRBJ1-2, with 9 bases lining up with TRBD1. Germline V CDR1 and CDR2: MNHNS, SASEGT. The CDR3 is made up of 14 amino acids. Germline trimming cut 6 bases from V and 6 bases from J; bases unmatched to any gene: 8.

This CDR3 reads CASSAMETSGNTIYF. The CDR3 DNA reads as TGTGCCAGCAGCGCTATGGAGACCTCTGGAAACACCATATATTTT. The rearrangement uses TRBV9 and TRBJ1-3; D gene uncertain. V gave up 3 bases and J gave up 0 bases, with 10 bases separating them. CDR3 size: 15 residues. Germline CDR1 and CDR2: SGDLS and YYNGEE.

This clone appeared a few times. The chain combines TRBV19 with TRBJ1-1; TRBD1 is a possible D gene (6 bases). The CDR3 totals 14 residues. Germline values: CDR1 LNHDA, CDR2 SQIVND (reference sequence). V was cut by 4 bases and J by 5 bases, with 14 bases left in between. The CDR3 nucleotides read TGTGCCAGTAGTACGACACCCCAGGGGACTGAAGCTTTCTTT. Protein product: CASSTTPQGTEAFF.

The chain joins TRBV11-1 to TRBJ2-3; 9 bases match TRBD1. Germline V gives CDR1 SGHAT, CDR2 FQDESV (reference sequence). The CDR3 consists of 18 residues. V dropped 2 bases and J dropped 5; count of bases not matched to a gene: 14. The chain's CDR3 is CASSLFGTGSSLEDTQYF. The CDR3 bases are TGTGCCAGCAGCTTATTTGGGACAGGGAGTAGTTTAGAAGATACGCAGTATTTT.

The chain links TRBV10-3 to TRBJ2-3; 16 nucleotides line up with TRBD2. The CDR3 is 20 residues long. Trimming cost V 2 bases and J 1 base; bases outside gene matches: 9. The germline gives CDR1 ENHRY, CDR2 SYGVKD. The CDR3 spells CAISEARGLAGGWGTDTQYF. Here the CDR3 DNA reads TGTGCCATCAGTGAGGCTCGGGGACTAGCGGGAGGGTGGGGCACAGATACGCAGTATTTT.